These 4 T cell receptor beta chains were sequenced from one sample in a study of T-cell reconstitution after alpha-beta-depleted transplantation in children. Preparation of the TCRbeta library involved a method that used unique molecular identifiers. From the PCR reads, TCRdb called clonotypes with MiXCR, one entry per CDR3 protein. This table has 450,000 to 700,000 distinct CDR3 sequences, about a quarter appearing once. Sample: PBMCs, taken before TCRalphabeta/CD19-depleted stem cell transplant. All receptors come from a boy under two years old with Wiskott-Aldrich syndrome, due to receive a stem cell transplant.

The genes are TRBV19 and TRBJ2-7, with TRBD2 as a possible D gene (5 bases). The CDR3 consists of 14 residues. The V end lost 5 bases, the J end lost 0 bases, and 11 bases lay between the germline ends. Germline CDR1 is LNHDA and CDR2 is SQIVND (reference sequence). DNA for the CDR3: TGTGCCAGTAGTTTCCGACGGGGCTCCTACGAGCAGTACTTC. It yields the protein CASSFRRGSYEQYF.

This clonotype was seen only a few times. The V gene is TRBV9, the J gene TRBJ2-2; 8 nucleotides line up with TRBD1. The junction had 8 bases not matched to a gene; V was cut back by 3 bases and J by 4 bases. Germline V gene sequence: CDR1 SGDLS, CDR2 YYNGEE. There are 16 residues in the CDR3. The CDR3 here is CASSARGLVGTGELFF. DNA of the CDR3: TGTGCCAGCAGCGCCAGGGGGCTGGTCGGCACCGGGGAGCTGTTTTTT. Full variable domain (missing parts from reference TRBV9 and TRBJ2-2): DSGVTQTPKHLITATGQRVTLRCSPRSGDLSVYWYQQSLDQGLQFLIQYYNGEERAKGNILERFSAQQFPDLHSELNLSSLELGDSALYFCASSARGLVGTGELFFGEGSRLTVL.

The V gene is TRBV6-5, the J gene TRBJ2-3; D unresolved. Germline V gene lookup returns CDR1 MNHEY and CDR2 SVGAGI. This CDR3 comprises 15 residues. Deletions cut 0 bases from V and 0 bases from J, with 7 bases between. The CDR3 loop is CASSYSDTSTDTQYF. CDR3 DNA sequence: TGTGCCAGCAGTTACTCCGATACTAGCACAGATACGCAGTATTTT.

This clonotype has a handful of counts. The J gene is TRBJ1-1, the V gene TRBV15, with 9 bases matching TRBD1. Per germline, CDR1 LNHNV and CDR2 YYDKDF (reference sequence). The CDR3 spans 15 residues. V lost 0 bases to trimming and J lost 7 bases; unmatched junction nucleotides: 6. Here the CDR3 reads CATSREYRGHSEAFF. In DNA, the CDR3 is TGTGCCACCAGCAGAGAATACAGGGGGCATAGTGAAGCTTTCTTT.